The T cell receptor beta chain under discussion was sequenced for a study of blood T cell repertoires in COVID-19. In the study overall: The United States, Italy and Spain provided the acute and convalescent COVID-19 samples.

V was cut by 5 bases and J by 4 bases, with 11 bases left in between. This CDR3 is 14 amino acids long. CDR1 SGHTA and CDR2 FQGNSA come from the germline V gene. In the authors' methods: Estimation of nucleated cell counts relied on the amplification of reference gene primers. The assay was immunoSEQ multiplex PCR, and TCRdb's table has in-frame clones only and misses some. V and J calls and clone size are copied from that table; D and trimming were computed from the DNA. This table holds about 100,000 clones, 79% found once. The chain links TRBV7-2 to TRBJ2-2, with unresolved D. The sequence derives from a woman of 80 years or more with active or convalescent COVID-19. The sample was peripheral blood. The CDR3 bases are TGTGCCAGCAGCCCCGGTATTACCACCGGGGAGCTGTTTTTT. Protein: CASSPGITTGELFF.